One sample yielded the 12 T cell receptor beta chains listed below, sequenced in a study of radiation and T cells in renal cell carcinoma (dated by TCRdb to between 2020 and 2021). Libraries were prepared through the immunoSEQ multiplex PCR assay. TCRdb took over this immuneACCESS table, retaining in-frame rearrangements with V and J assigned. Such tables are incomplete; in checked studies, under half of the missing clones stem from an unresolved V gene, and the remainder is unexplained. Counted in this sample were 130,000 or so clones; approximately 82% of them appeared once. The top ten clonotypes cover roughly 23% of the sample. Per the publication, the time point label means: baseline pretreatment blood. This specimen's treatment or condition label, per the study, means: 15 Gy SBRT to primary tumor, nephrectomy 4 weeks later. The material sequenced was blood, taken from a patient whose treatment included radiotherapy and nephrectomy. The receptors here all came from a woman aged 45-60 years with renal cell carcinoma.

The chain links TRBV5-4 to TRBJ2-7; D is unclear. Germline V gene lookup returns CDR1 SGHNT and CDR2 YYREEE (reference sequence). The V end was cut by 3 bases, the J end by 1 base, with 2 bases between. This CDR3 region has 11 residues. In DNA, the CDR3 is TGTGCCAGCAGCTCTTCCTACGAGCAGTACTTC. This translates into CASSSSYEQYF.

This chain joins TRBV4-3 and TRBJ1-1; perhaps TRBD1 as D (5 bases). The V gene's germline CDR1 is LGHNA and CDR2 YSLEER. The V end lost 5 bases, the J end lost 4 bases, and 14 bases lay between the germline ends. The CDR3 covers 14 residues. The CDR3 DNA is TGCGCCAGCAGCTTAGAATTGGGGGGCACTGAAGCTTTCTTT. It codes for CASSLELGGTEAFF.

With regard to this clone: The sample carries other DNA sequences with the same CDR3. The chain employs TRBV19 and TRBJ1-1; the D gene is possibly TRBD1 (5 bases). The CDR3 runs to 14 residues. The ends were cut back, 3 bases at V and 4 bases at J, with 12 bases in the middle. Germline CDR1 and CDR2: LNHDA and SQIVND (reference sequence). In nucleotides, the CDR3 is TGTGCCAGTAGTATTGGGCAGGGAGGCACTGAAGCTTTCTTT. Its protein product is CASSIGQGGTEAFF.

This sequence joins TRBV19 and TRBJ2-7, with 13 bases aligning to TRBD2. CDR1 and CDR2 from the germline V gene are LNHDA and SQIVND (reference sequence). Germline trimming cut 0 bases from V and 5 bases from J; bases unmatched to any gene: 7. This CDR3 is built from 17 residues. CDR3 coding DNA: TGTGCCAGTAGTATAGAGGGGACTAGCGGGATTCGGAACGAGCAGTACTTC. It yields the protein CASSIEGTSGIRNEQYF.

The chain links TRBV7-2 to TRBJ2-3; unclear D gene. This CDR3 spans 15 amino acids. CDR1 is SGHTA, CDR2 FQGNSA, per germline. V lost 5 bases and J 2 bases, leaving 14 bases between the germline ends. As DNA, the CDR3 is TGTGCCAGCAGCCCCTATCGGGCCGACACAGATACGCAGTATTTT. Protein product: CASSPYRADTDTQYF.

The CDR3 loop reads CASSATGGGNSPLHF. The DNA of the CDR3 is TGCGCCAGCAGCGCCACGGGGGGAGGTAATTCACCCCTCCACTTT. The chain recombines TRBV5-1 with TRBJ1-6; possibly TRBD1 for D (5 bases). CDR1 is SGHRS and CDR2 is YFSETQ in the germline V gene. The CDR3 contains 15 residues. The V gene lost 4 bases and the J gene lost 6 bases, with 14 bases spanning the gap.

CDR3 sequence (DNA): TGTGCCAGCAGCTTGGACGAGAGGGCTTTCTTT. Translation gives CASSLDERAFF. The chain uses TRBV5-4 and TRBJ1-1; no reliable D call. The CDR3 covers 11 residues. Germline V CDR1 and CDR2: SGHNT, YYREEE (reference sequence). Trimming shortened V by 0 bases and J by 11 bases, and 8 bases separated the two germline ends.

The chain has TRBV27 and TRBJ2-1; maybe TRBD2 (6 bases). From germline, CDR1 is MNHEY and CDR2 SMNVEV (reference sequence). V gave up 6 bases and J gave up 4 bases, with 13 bases separating them. The CDR3 sequence is 14 residues long. The CDR3 here is CASRPGLRYNEQFF. CDR3 nucleotide sequence: TGTGCCAGCAGACCGGGACTTCGATACAATGAGCAGTTCTTC.

The gene calls are TRBV18 and TRBJ1-1; D unclear. Germline CDR1 is KGHSH and CDR2 is LQKENI. CDR3 length equals 13 residues. V was shortened by 2 bases and J by 4 bases, with 8 bases between the two germline ends. DNA for the CDR3: TGTGCCAGCTCACCAAGTGGGAGCACTGAAGCTTTCTTT. Translated, it gives CASSPSGSTEAFF.

CDR3 coding DNA: TGTGCCAGCAGTGAATGGGGACAAATATCCTACGAGCAGTACTTC. Translating gives CASSEWGQISYEQYF. The chain uses TRBV6-1 and TRBJ2-7; tentative D call: TRBD1 (6 bases). V shed 2 bases and J shed 1 base, with 12 bases lying between them. This CDR3 has 15 residues. The V gene's germline CDR1 is MNHNS and CDR2 SASEGT.

The chain has TRBV4-2 and TRBJ1-5; D remains unclear. The CDR3 loop spans 18 amino acids. The V gene's germline CDR1 is LGHNA and CDR2 YNFKEQ. Trimming stripped 1 base from V and 0 bases from J, with 16 bases between. This CDR3 reads CASSQGGFAAFSNQPQHF. Written as DNA, the CDR3 is TGTGCCAGCAGCCAAGGGGGTTTTGCAGCCTTTAGCAATCAGCCCCAGCATTTT.

The chain joins TRBV7-8 to TRBJ2-3; D uncertain. The CDR3 extends over 13 amino acids. V was pared by 2 bases and J by 6 bases, with 9 bases between. In germline, CDR1 is SGHVS, CDR2 FQNEAQ. CDR3 in DNA: TGTGCCAGCAGCTTATCGTCGTGGGATACGCAGTATTTT. The encoded protein is CASSLSSWDTQYF.